The 4 T cell receptor beta chains reported below all come from one sample, sequenced in a study of T cell changes during pregnancy in multiple sclerosis. The repertoire was sequenced with immunoSEQ multiplex PCR; TCRdb's copy has only in-frame clones and lacks some. The data contain some 120,000 clones, 95% to 98% of them singletons. Material: peripheral blood, obtained after pregnancy. Receptors originate from a female donor with multiple sclerosis, enrolled in a pregnancy study.

The chain employs TRBV25-1 and TRBJ2-7; 9 nucleotides agree with TRBD1. CDR1 and CDR2 from the germline V gene are MGHDK and SYGVNS. The ends lost 5 bases at V and 4 bases at J; junction bases unmatched: 6. The CDR3 is 14 residues long. CDR3 bases: TGTGCCAGCAGTCCTGAGGGGACAGGGTACGAGCAGTACTTC. This sequence encodes CASSPEGTGYEQYF.

The CDR3 reads CAISGGENPPYGYTF. CDR3 nucleotides: TGTGCCATCAGTGGGGGGGAAAATCCACCCTATGGCTACACCTTC. The gene calls are TRBV10-3 and TRBJ1-2; TRBD1 might be the D (5 bases). This CDR3 is 15 amino acids long. Germline CDR1 is ENHRY and CDR2 is SYGVKD. Between the trimmed V and J ends, which lost 4 bases and 4 bases, there was a span of 16 bases.

The V gene is TRBV15, the J gene TRBJ2-1, with a possible D match to TRBD2 (5 bases). This CDR3 has 14 amino acids. Germline V gives CDR1 LNHNV, CDR2 YYDKDF (reference sequence). Deletions cut 5 bases from V and 8 bases from J, with 16 bases between. The CDR3 DNA follows: TGTGCCACCAGCGCCTCCCAACTAGTTCATGAGCAGTTCTTC. Translating it yields CATSASQLVHEQFF.

CDR3 amino acids: CASPTGGKSYNEQFF. CDR3 coding DNA: TGTGCCAGCCCGACAGGGGGCAAATCCTACAATGAGCAGTTCTTC. The chain carries TRBV2 and TRBJ2-1, with TRBD1 identical over 10 bases. After removal of 8 bases from V and 1 base from J, the junction contained 5 bases not matched to a gene. Germline CDR1 is SNHLY and CDR2 is FYNNEI. The CDR3 totals 15 residues.